This T cell receptor beta chain was observed in a study of cytomegalovirus exposure and HLA in healthy donors. Study findings and constraints: Specificity of a few CMV-associated chains for CMV antigens was verified in vitro.

The germline CDR1 and CDR2 sequences are KGHSH and LQKENI. The CDR3 has 13 residues. V lost 0 bases and J 5 bases, leaving 7 bases between the germline ends. Libraries were prepared by immunoSEQ multiplex PCR; TCRdb keeps only in-frame clonotypes and omits some of them. The sample has tens of thousands of clones; 95% are singletons. Regarding this clone: Its antigen is still unknown.

Sequences were obtained from PBMCs. The chain has TRBV18 and TRBJ1-1; no clear D. This receptor was obtained from a woman in her late teens or twenties in good health and CMV-seropositive. Here the CDR3 reads CASSPPGGTEAFF. DNA for the CDR3: TGTGCCAGCTCACCACCGGGAGGGACTGAAGCTTTCTTT.